Shown below are 13 T cell receptor beta chains from a single sample sequenced in a study of CD8+CD57+ T cells in acquired aplastic anemia (dated by TCRdb to the late 2010s). Sequencing took place on an Illumina HiSeq 2000. Genomic DNA was used as template for profiling of TCR beta VDJ combinations and CDR3 sequences. TCRdb handled the public reads itself, with Q25 trimming in fastp and clone calling in MiXCR, and kept productive beta chains. Each CDR3 protein gets just one entry, which takes the most common genes and DNA from the rows behind it. This sample gives approximately 190,000 distinct CDR3 sequences in total; about three fifths of them show up just once. The top ten hold approximately 44% of the sample. Sequences were obtained from sorted CD4+, CD8+, or CD8+CD57+ T cells (not recorded which) from PBMCs. The receptors come from a human donor with severe aplastic anemia or a healthy control (not recorded which).

The rearrangement links TRBV19 to TRBJ1-6, with a weak D call TRBD1 (5 bases). Germline V gene sequence: CDR1 LNHDA, CDR2 SQIVND (reference sequence). The CDR3 consists of 16 residues. V shed 0 bases and J shed 7 bases, with 13 bases lying between them. In DNA form, the CDR3 reads TGTGCCAGTAGTATAGAGCCCCCAGGGAGGAATTCACCCCTCCACTTT. Amino acid sequence: CASSIEPPGRNSPLHF.

This clonotype occurred many times. The chain employs TRBV13 and TRBJ2-2, with TRBD2 identical over 7 bases. Germline V CDR1 and CDR2: PRHDT, FYEKMQ (reference sequence). CDR3 length: 14 amino acids. The V gene end was trimmed by 4 bases and the J gene end by 5 bases; junction bases not matched to a gene: 4. In DNA form, the CDR3 reads TGTGCCAGCAGCTCCGTCGGGGGGACCGGGGAGCTGTTTTTT. It codes for CASSSVGGTGELFF.

This clonotype was observed at least ten times. The gene calls are TRBV19 and TRBJ1-5; D not resolved. This CDR3 is built from 12 residues. Germline V gene data show CDR1 as LNHDA and CDR2 as SQIVND (reference sequence). V dropped 3 bases and J dropped 5 bases, with 5 bases sitting between them. The CDR3, as DNA: TGTGCCAGTAGTATTTGGGATCAGCCCCAGCATTTT. It codes for CASSIWDQPQHF.

V gene TRBV29-1 combines with J gene TRBJ2-2, with a possible D match to TRBD2 (5 bases). From germline, CDR1 is SQVTM and CDR2 ANQGSEA. V was trimmed by 4 bases and J by 4 bases, leaving 10 bases between them. The CDR3 is 13 residues long. In nucleotides, the CDR3 is TGCAGCGTTGGGATACTAGGCACCGGGGAGCTGTTTTTT. It specifies CSVGILGTGELFF.

The chain couples TRBV7-3 to TRBJ2-2; weak D call: TRBD2 (6 bases). Trimming removed 5 bases from V and 8 bases from J, with 9 bases in between. Germline V gene lookup returns CDR1 SGHTA and CDR2 FQGTGA. The CDR3 consists of 12 residues. CDR3 nucleotide sequence: TGTGCCAGCAGCGTGGAGGGAGGGGAGCTGTTTTTT. It is translated as CASSVEGGELFF.

The chain couples TRBV20-1 to TRBJ1-1; D remains ambiguous. V lost 3 bases, J lost 6 bases, and 11 bases lay in between. The germline gives CDR1 DFQATT, CDR2 SNEGSKA (reference sequence). The CDR3 loop spans 12 amino acids. The CDR3 nucleotides read TGCAGTGCTAGCGGTGGGCCCGCTGAAGCTTTCTTT. This codes for CSASGGPAEAFF.

This clonotype was recorded many times. This chain joins TRBV10-3 and TRBJ2-1; either TRBD1 or TRBD2 may supply D (5 bases each). V was pared by 0 bases and J by 2 bases, with 11 bases between. Germline V gene lookup returns CDR1 ENHRY and CDR2 SYGVKD. The CDR3 is 16 residues long. The chain's CDR3 is CAISESGDLTYNEQFF. CDR3 in DNA: TGTGCCATCAGTGAGTCTGGGGACCTAACCTACAATGAGCAGTTCTTC.

This rearrangement joins TRBV7-2 to TRBJ1-3; the D gene is possibly TRBD1 (6 bases). The V gene's germline CDR1 is SGHTA and CDR2 FQGNSA. The V gene lost 3 bases and the J gene lost 2 bases, with 11 bases spanning the gap. CDR3 length: 15 amino acids. DNA for the CDR3: TGTGCCAGCAGCTTGGGGGGGCGTCCTGGAAACACCATATATTTT. It translates to CASSLGGRPGNTIYF.

The chain carries TRBV5-1 and TRBJ1-4, with D tentatively TRBD1 (5 bases). V was pared by 6 bases and J by 4 bases, with 16 bases between. Germline CDR1 is SGHRS and CDR2 is YFSETQ. The CDR3 extends over 15 amino acids. The CDR3 is CASTDGGNLNEKLFF. The CDR3 nucleotides are TGCGCCAGCACGGACGGGGGGAACCTTAATGAAAAACTGTTTTTT.

In this sample, this clonotype turned up once. The chain recombines TRBV7-9 with TRBJ2-2, with 8 bases that match TRBD1. Trimming took 5 bases from V and 0 from J; bases not matched to a gene: 8. Germline values: CDR1 SEHNR, CDR2 FQNEAQ (reference sequence). The CDR3 contains 17 residues. The CDR3 DNA is TGTGCCAGCAGCCAGAGGACAGGGACAGCGAACACCGGGGAGCTGTTTTTT. Its protein product is CASSQRTGTANTGELFF.

This clonotype appeared a single time. The chain uses TRBV2 and TRBJ2-7, with unresolved D. The V gene lost 9 bases and the J gene lost 1 base, with 4 bases spanning the gap. The CDR3 sequence is 10 residues long. The germline gives CDR1 SNHLY, CDR2 FYNNEI. The CDR3 nucleotides read TGTGCCAGTGAGTCCTACGAGCAGTACTTC. It specifies CASESYEQYF.

This clonotype was seen at least ten times. Here the CDR3 reads CASSLEARSDEQYF. CDR3 DNA: TGTGCCAGCAGCTTGGAAGCTAGATCGGACGAGCAGTACTTC. The chain uses TRBV5-8 and TRBJ2-7; D gene unclear. Germline V CDR1 and CDR2: SGHTS, YDEGEE. The CDR3 sequence is 14 residues long. Between the trimmed V and J ends, which lost 0 bases and 5 bases, there was a span of 12 bases.

This clonotype was seen once. J is TRBJ1-1 and V is TRBV10-3; 8 positions agree with TRBD1. This CDR3 spans 13 amino acids. V was pared by 11 bases and J by 4 bases, with 9 bases of the junction left unmatched. In germline, CDR1 is ENHRY, CDR2 SYGVKD. The CDR3 bases are TGTGCCGCAGCCCAGGGGGCTGGCACTGAAGCTTTCTTT. Protein product: CAAAQGAGTEAFF.